Below, one T cell receptor beta chain is given with its context. Its antigen remains unidentified. Qualities for individual bases were not recorded, and no much larger clone is one base off. TCRbeta CDR3 regions were amplified from genomic DNA by means of the immunoSEQ Assay, a bias-controlled multiplex PCR. Turning to the authors' computational methods: Within the assay, amplification of reference gene primers was used to estimate how many nucleated cells each sample contained. To quantify the absolute abundance of each unique TCRbeta CDR3 rearrangement, sequence reads were collapsed and filtered. Productive Simpson clonality was computed per sample as the square root of Simpson's diversity index over productive rearrangements. The immuneACCESS repertoire file appears here via TCRdb, limited to in-frame rearrangements. These files lack a portion of the clones; in checked studies, under half of the deficit traces to unresolved V genes, and the cause of the others is not known. D and trimming were read from the DNA, whereas the V and J calls and clone size are those reported in that table. Recorded for this sample are fewer than 150,000 clones; 88% of them occurred a single time. The ten largest clones represent roughly 10% of the sample.

This sample was included in a study of blood T cell repertoires in COVID-19 (dated by TCRdb to 2018 to 2020). As for the study more broadly: The collaborator samples originated in the United States, Italy and Spain and spanned the acute and convalescent phases of COVID-19. The prospective study material was composed of cDNA or gDNA derived from T cells, B-cell-depleted T cells, or PBMCs. Subjects who had been exposed to COVID-19, were actively infected with it, or had recovered from it provided the deeply sampled blood TCRbeta repertoires that made up the dataset. The repertoires were made available in a free public database intended to serve as a resource for research on the immune response to SARS-CoV-2. The samples were drawn from the first 160 participants of the ongoing ImmuneRACE study and from some 1,300 subjects provided by 6 global collaborators. A de-identified subject ID, COVID-19 status, age in years and sex were almost always included in the sample metadata. Where available, HLA class I and class II types were taken from metadata supplied by the sample provider and were not determined by assay-based typing. What the research found in general, with its limitations: The amount of clinical and demographic metadata varied by source and participant and was provided uncurated.

From V the trimming removes 6 bases and from J it removes 0 bases, while the gene matches leave 10 bases of the junction unaccounted for. CDR3 length: 16 amino acids, cysteine to phenylalanine. The read is trimmed to its CDR3 DNA, 48 bases read in frame from base 1. From a lookup of the germline V gene (reference sequence), CDR1 and CDR2 are MNHNY and SVGAGI. Collaborating institutions collected whole blood in K2EDTA tubes following their own protocols. For TCRbeta analysis, collaborators shipped samples as frozen whole blood, isolated PBMCs, or DNA extracted from either of those sample types. The receptor was isolated from a man in his fifties or sixties with active or convalescent COVID-19. Recombination joined TRBV6-6 with TRBJ1-2; 7 of the junction bases match TRBD1. The sequenced material came from peripheral blood. The sequence in DNA is TGTGCCAGCAGCCCCGATCCGGGACAGACTAACTATGGCTACACCTTC. Its translation is CASSPDPGQTNYGYTF.